The clone carrying this T cell receptor (beta chain) appeared a single time. Its antigen is unidentified. One entry per CDR3 protein, called by TCRdb with MiXCR from the reads. Here the sample spans approximately 340,000 distinct CDR3 sequences, 25% to 35% being singletons. The CDR3 runs 18 residues. V was cut by 4 bases and J by 1 base, with 21 bases left in between. Germline V CDR1 and CDR2: SEHNR, FQNEAQ (reference sequence). The sample originates from a study of T cell repertoires in cytomegalovirus infection. Study-level background: It can be stated that public TCR beta signatures indicated CMV infection as well as a matching HLA type.

This clonotype was sampled from a human donor in good health (CMV status not recorded). Some clones in this sample may be carry-over from other donors' samples. The rearrangement joins TRBV7-9 to TRBJ2-3, with D perhaps assigned TRBD1 or TRBD2 (6 bases each). Sample: cultured PBMCs, taken from culture after CMV antigen stimulation. CDR3: CASSSRGTQSRGTDTQYF. In DNA, the CDR3 is TGTGCCAGCAGCTCAAGGGGGACTCAGAGTCGAGGCACAGATACGCAGTATTTT. Based on the CDR3 plus reference TRBV7-9 and TRBJ2-3, the full variable domain is DTGVSQNPRHKITKRGQNVTFRCDPISEHNRLYWYRQTLGQGPEFLTYFQNEAQLEKSRLLSDRFSAERPKGSFSTLEIQRTEQGDSAMYLCASSSRGTQSRGTDTQYFGPGTRLTVL.